The entry below describes one T cell receptor beta chain. There are 14 residues in the CDR3. Germline lookup yields CDR1 SQVTM and CDR2 ANQGSEA. cDNA was produced in eight separate reactions per sample. TCRdb reprocessed the 5' RACE reads; each CDR3 protein has one entry and no DNA is given. This sample contains 200,000 to 250,000 distinct CDR3 sequences. This sample is part of a study of monozygotic twins with inflammatory bowel disease. The chain combines TRBV29-1 with TRBJ2-7; TCRdb indicates TRBD1, and absent DNA this call remains unverified. The receptor was isolated from a human donor with ulcerative colitis or Crohn's disease, or a healthy co-twin of an affected twin (not recorded which). Sequencing used blood. CDR3 region: CSVETGTGAGEQYF.